The 5 T cell receptor beta chains in this list originate from one sample, sequenced in a study of naive and memory T cell subsets. Both TRBC1 and TRBC2 were covered by a beta constant-region primer of two equimolar oligonucleotides. The ligated cDNA underwent four PCR rounds using SP2 and nested alpha and beta constant-region primers. TCRdb re-called the UMI-ligation and nested PCR reads through MiXCR, storing one row per CDR3 protein. The table includes about 82,000 distinct CDR3 sequences, approximately 10% detected once. Sequenced sample: naive CD8+ T cells from blood. These receptors came from a human donor in good health.

The chain couples TRBV6-5 to TRBJ2-1; 12 positions agree with TRBD2. CDR3 length: 17 residues. V was pared by 2 bases and J by 0 bases, with 2 bases of the junction left unmatched. The germline CDR1 and CDR2 sequences are MNHEY and SVGAGI. CDR3 protein: CASSYGTSGYSYNEQFF. In nucleotides, the CDR3 is TGTGCCAGCAGTTACGGGACTAGCGGGTACTCCTACAATGAGCAGTTCTTC.

The rearrangement joins TRBV6-5 to TRBJ1-1, with D perhaps TRBD1 (5 bases). The germline V gene has CDR1 MNHEY and CDR2 SVGAGI. V shed 0 bases and J shed 4 bases, with 15 bases lying between them. The CDR3 covers 16 residues. CDR3 sequence reads: CASSYSGVGGTTEAFF. The CDR3, as DNA: TGTGCCAGCAGTTACTCGGGCGTCGGGGGGACCACTGAAGCTTTCTTT.

This clonotype came up many times. The chain has TRBV6-2 or TRBV6-3 and TRBJ2-3, with D perhaps TRBD2 (6 bases). This CDR3 is built from 17 residues. The germline V gene encodes CDR1 MNHEY and CDR2 SVGEGT. V lost 0 bases and J lost 4, with 17 bases in between. The CDR3 spells CASSYSIAEIGADTQYF. CDR3 sequence (DNA): TGTGCCAGCAGTTACTCCATAGCGGAAATTGGGGCAGATACGCAGTATTTT.

The J gene is TRBJ2-1, the V gene TRBV12-3 or TRBV12-4; tentatively, D is TRBD2 (6 bases). The V end lost 7 bases, the J end lost 8 bases, and 9 bases lay between the germline ends. The CDR3 spans 11 residues. The CDR3 reads CASTSGDEQFF. Written as DNA, the CDR3 is TGTGCCAGCACTTCGGGGGATGAGCAGTTCTTC.

There are a few counts of this clonotype. The CDR3: CASTGVGSGSWAQETQYF. The CDR3 DNA reads as TGTGCCAGCACTGGAGTAGGGAGCGGGTCATGGGCCCAAGAGACCCAGTACTTC. J is TRBJ2-5 and V is TRBV6-6, with D perhaps matching TRBD2 (6 bases). The CDR3 has 18 residues. Germline V gene lookup returns CDR1 MNHNY and CDR2 SVGAGI (reference sequence). Trimming shortened V by 7 bases and J by 1 base, and 25 bases separated the two germline ends.